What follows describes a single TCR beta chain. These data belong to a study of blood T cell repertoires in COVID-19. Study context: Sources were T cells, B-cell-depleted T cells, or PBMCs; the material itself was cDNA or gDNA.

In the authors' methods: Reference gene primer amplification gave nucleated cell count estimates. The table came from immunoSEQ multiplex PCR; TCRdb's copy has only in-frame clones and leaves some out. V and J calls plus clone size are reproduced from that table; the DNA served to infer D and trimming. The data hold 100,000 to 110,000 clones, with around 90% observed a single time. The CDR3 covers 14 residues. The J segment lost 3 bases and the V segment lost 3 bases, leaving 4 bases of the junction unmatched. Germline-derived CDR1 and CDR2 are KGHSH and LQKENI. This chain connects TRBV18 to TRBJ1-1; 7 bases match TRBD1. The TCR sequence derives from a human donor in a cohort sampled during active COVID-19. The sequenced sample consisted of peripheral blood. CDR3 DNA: TGTGCCAGCTCACCGACAGGGATGTACACTGAAGCTTTCTTT. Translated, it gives CASSPTGMYTEAFF.